This T cell receptor (beta chain) appears in the sequencing data of a study of human T cells and chemical hapten exposure. Across the study: Per-sample variation in TCR yield stemmed mainly from small pooled library volume differences.

Stated time point: patch test 3, about 24 weeks after DPC sensitization. Treatment indicated: therapeutic diphenylcyclopropenone sensitization with weekly scalp DPC. V shed 4 bases and J 6 bases; nucleotides not matched to a gene: 12. This CDR3 is built from 15 residues. Looked up from germline, CDR1 is DFQATT and CDR2 is SNEGSKA (reference sequence). This clonotype has a handful of counts. Its antigen is not identified. Study outcomes and limitations: PT1 expanded TCR counts correlated positively with patch test score. Controls formed significantly fewer large CDR3 similarity clusters than expanded TCRs did.

Each CDR3 protein gets one entry after TCRdb re-called the RACE reads with MiXCR. The sample shows 82,000 or so distinct CDR3 sequences, over 10% of them seen only once. This TCR came from a woman aged 45-59 years with alopecia areata. Some clones in this sample may be carry-over from other donors' samples. The specimen comprised whole blood, sampled in connection with sensitization to the hapten diphenylcyclopropenone (DPC). This rearrangement joins TRBV20-1 to TRBJ2-7; 10 nucleotides agree with TRBD2. CDR3 sequence: CSATELLLAGIEQYF. In DNA form, the CDR3 reads TGCAGTGCTACCGAATTGTTACTAGCGGGAATCGAGCAGTACTTC.